Each of the 26 T cell receptor beta chains below was sequenced from the same sample in a study of graft-versus-host responses after intestinal transplantation. Processed graft tissue released its intraepithelial and lamina propria lymphocytes. Assay: immunoSEQ multiplex PCR; the TCRdb copy retains only in-frame clones and omits some. This sample has fewer than 10,000 clones, with approximately 81% found just once. The material was ileum tissue, obtained approximately 530 days after intestinal transplant. The receptor source for this set is a human patient who received an intestinal transplant, so some T cells may come from the graft donor.

A few counts support this clone. The chain joins TRBV10-1 to TRBJ2-1, with D tentatively TRBD1 (5 bases). The ends were cut back, 0 bases at V and 1 base at J, with 7 bases in the middle. Looked up from germline, CDR1 is WNHNN and CDR2 is SYGVQD (reference sequence). The CDR3 spans 15 residues. The DNA for the CDR3 is TGCGCCAGCAGTGAGTCGAAGGGGTCCTACAATGAGCAGTTCTTC. Amino acids: CASSESKGSYNEQFF.

This CDR3 reads CASRSGTGNTEAFF. CDR3 bases: TGTGCCAGCAGATCAGGGACAGGGAACACTGAAGCTTTCTTT. The chain combines TRBV6-1 with TRBJ1-1; TRBD1 matches at 8 bases. The germline CDR1 and CDR2 sequences are MNHNS and SASEGT. The V segment lost 6 bases and the J segment 1 base; nucleotides outside the gene matches: 4. The CDR3 totals 14 residues.

The chain couples TRBV30 to TRBJ2-7, with TRBD2 matching over 10 bases. Germline V gives CDR1 GTSNPN, CDR2 SVGIG (reference sequence). There are 16 residues in the CDR3. Trimming took 0 bases from V and 3 from J; bases not matched to a gene: 8. The CDR3 region has the DNA TGTGCCTGGAGTGTACCTGGACTAGCGGATATCTACGAGCAGTACTTC. Translated: CAWSVPGLADIYEQYF.

The CDR3 nucleotides are TGTGCCAGCTCATCTACAGGGGGAAGCAATCAGCCCCAGCATTTT. It encodes CASSSTGGSNQPQHF. The chain employs TRBV18 and TRBJ1-5, with 8 nucleotides matching TRBD1. V lost 5 bases and J lost 1; bases outside the gene matches: 4. Germline CDR1 reads KGHSH; CDR2 reads LQKENI. The length of the CDR3 is 15 residues.

V is TRBV18 and J is TRBJ2-5, with 7 bases fitting TRBD1. The DNA end is a closer match to TRBJ2-7, so the J assignment may be wrong. The CDR3 length is 14 residues. Germline loops: CDR1 KGHSH, CDR2 LQKENI. The CDR3 spells CASSPGQFPYEQYF. CDR3 in DNA: TGTGCCAGCTCACCGGGACAGTTCCCTTACGAGCAGTACTTC.

V is TRBV7-9 and J is TRBJ2-3; the D gene is possibly TRBD1 (5 bases). This CDR3 region has 14 residues. Germline loops: CDR1 SEHNR, CDR2 FQNEAQ (reference sequence). V was cut by 7 bases and J by 2 bases, with 13 bases left in between. CDR3 nucleotide sequence: TGTGCCAGCAAAGTCCAGGGCTTCACAGATACGCAGTATTTT. This codes for CASKVQGFTDTQYF.

The genes are TRBV2 and TRBJ2-5; D gene unclear. The DNA end favors TRBJ2-7, so the J call may be wrong. CDR1 and CDR2 (germline): SNHLY, FYNNEI. The CDR3 has 12 amino acids. CDR3 sequence reads: CASSEAAYEQYF. The CDR3 DNA sequence: TGTGCCAGCAGTGAGGCAGCCTACGAGCAGTACTTC.

The chain employs TRBV10-3 and TRBJ2-3; D is ambiguous. Germline V gene lookup returns CDR1 ENHRY and CDR2 SYGVKD. Deletions cut 4 bases from V and 2 bases from J, with 4 bases between. This CDR3 region has 12 residues. The CDR3 DNA reads as TGTGCCATCAGTGGGGACACAGATACGCAGTATTTT. This encodes CAISGDTDTQYF.

The chain is built from TRBV4-1 and TRBJ2-1, with 9 nucleotides matching TRBD2. The CDR3 totals 18 residues. J lost 5 bases, V lost 1 base, and 12 bases had no gene match. Per germline, CDR1 MGHRA and CDR2 YSYEKL. CDR3 bases: TGCGCCAGCAGCCAAGTTTATAGCGGGAGCAGGTGGGACAATGAGCAGTTCTTC. Its protein product is CASSQVYSGSRWDNEQFF.

The rearrangement uses TRBV6-5 and TRBJ2-7; possibly TRBD1 for D (6 bases). There are 15 residues in the CDR3. The germline V gene encodes CDR1 MNHEY and CDR2 SVGAGI. The V end lost 7 bases, the J end lost 5 bases, and 21 bases lay between the germline ends. In DNA, the CDR3 is TGTGCCAGCAACCCACCCGGGACAAGTGGGGACGAGCAGTACTTC. This translates into CASNPPGTSGDEQYF.

The V call is TRBV29-1, the J call TRBJ1-1; no definite D call. V dropped 7 bases and J dropped 3 bases, with 21 bases sitting between them. The CDR3 totals 15 residues. CDR1 is SQVTM and CDR2 is ANQGSEA in the germline V gene. DNA for the CDR3: TGCAGCGGAAGGGAGGCAGTCCTATCCCACACTGAAGCTTTCTTT. Encoded protein: CSGREAVLSHTEAFF.

V is TRBV6-1 and J is TRBJ1-2; unclear D gene. Germline values: CDR1 MNHNS, CDR2 SASEGT. V lost 2 bases and J 7 bases, leaving 8 bases between the germline ends. The CDR3 is 12 residues long. The CDR3, as DNA: TGTGCCAGCAGTGAATTGTGGGGTGGCTACACCTTC. This sequence encodes CASSELWGGYTF.

This clone showed up just a few times. J is TRBJ1-1 and V is TRBV19; possibly TRBD1 for D (5 bases). This CDR3 contains 14 residues. V was pared by 6 bases and J by 4 bases, with 15 bases between. The germline V gene encodes CDR1 LNHDA and CDR2 SQIVND (reference sequence). CDR3 coding DNA: TGTGCCAGTAGAGCCGGGACGGCCCTCACTGAAGCTTTCTTT. The encoded protein is CASRAGTALTEAFF.

V is TRBV7-2 and J is TRBJ2-7; no clear D gene. Trimming stripped 5 bases from V and 2 bases from J, with 10 bases between. The germline gives CDR1 SGHTA, CDR2 FQGNSA. The CDR3 is made up of 13 amino acids. As DNA, the CDR3 is TGTGCCAGCAGCCCACGATTAACCTACGAGCAGTACTTC. Protein sequence: CASSPRLTYEQYF.

The chain combines TRBV30 with TRBJ2-5; 12 bases fit TRBD1. The J call may be in error: the DNA end matches TRBJ2-7 better. CDR1 and CDR2 (germline): GTSNPN, SVGIG (reference sequence). The CDR3 covers 14 residues. The CDR3 nucleotides are TGTGCCCTAACCGGGGGACAGGGGGCTTACGAGCAGTACTTC. This codes for CALTGGQGAYEQYF.

This sequence joins TRBV6-6 and TRBJ2-7, with D perhaps assigned TRBD1 or TRBD2 (5 bases each). In germline, CDR1 is MNHNY, CDR2 SVGAGI (reference sequence). V shed 4 bases and J shed 3 bases, with 10 bases lying between them. The CDR3 runs 13 residues. This CDR3 is CASSSGTLYEQYF. The CDR3 coding sequence is TGTGCCAGCAGTTCCGGGACCCTCTACGAGCAGTACTTC.

The V and J genes are TRBV7-2 and TRBJ2-5, with 7 bases fitting TRBD2. Losses at the gene ends were 4 bases for V and 6 bases for J; bases not matched to a gene: 11. CDR3 length equals 15 residues. In germline, CDR1 is SGHTA, CDR2 FQGNSA. CDR3 nucleotide sequence: TGTGCCAGCAGCTCCACAGGATCGGGAGGAAAGACCCAGTACTTC. It yields the protein CASSSTGSGGKTQYF.

Concerning this clone itself: The same CDR3 can be traced to other DNA sequences in this sample. The V and J genes are TRBV5-4 and TRBJ2-5; 7 bases fit TRBD2. The V segment lost 3 bases and the J segment 5 bases; nucleotides outside the gene matches: 13. Per the germline V gene, CDR1 is SGHNT and CDR2 is YYREEE (reference sequence). This CDR3 has 16 amino acids. CDR3 nucleotide sequence: TGTGCCAGCAGCTCAGGACTCGCGGGGGTGGGGGAGACCCAGTACTTC. It encodes CASSSGLAGVGETQYF.

V usage is TRBV28 and J usage is TRBJ1-3; D ambiguous. This CDR3 has 12 amino acids. Germline V lookup: CDR1 MDHEN, CDR2 SYDVKM. V was cut by 4 bases and J by 2 bases, with 3 bases left in between. This CDR3 is CASSSAGNTIYF. The DNA for the CDR3 is TGTGCCAGCAGTTCGGCTGGAAACACCATATATTTT.

The V and J genes are TRBV6-5 and TRBJ2-7; 8 nucleotides line up with TRBD1. Germline CDR1 MNHEY, CDR2 SVGAGI. The CDR3 has 14 residues. V gave up 4 bases and J gave up 6 bases; unmatched junction bases: 8. DNA of the CDR3: TGTGCCAGCAGTTCGTGGACAGGGAGTGTCGAGCAGTACTTC. It codes for CASSSWTGSVEQYF.

The gene calls are TRBV28 and TRBJ2-3; D gene uncertain. Germline assignment: CDR1 MDHEN and CDR2 SYDVKM. This CDR3 is built from 13 residues. V was pared by 3 bases and J by 3 bases, with 7 bases between. This CDR3 reads CASSFGRTDTQYF. The CDR3 DNA sequence: TGTGCCAGCAGTTTTGGGCGTACAGATACGCAGTATTTT.

This chain joins TRBV7-7 and TRBJ2-1; 14 nucleotides match TRBD2. This CDR3 is built from 15 residues. V shed 5 bases, J shed 8 bases, and the junction held 5 bases outside the gene matches. Germline-derived CDR1 and CDR2 are SSHAT and FNYEAQ (reference sequence). CDR3 in DNA: TGTGCCAGCAGCCTGGGACTAGCGGGGGAGTATGAGCAGTTCTTC. Protein sequence: CASSLGLAGEYEQFF.

This clone came up a few times. The rearrangement links TRBV25-1 to TRBJ1-5; no clear D. Germline values: CDR1 MGHDK, CDR2 SYGVNS. Deletions cut 4 bases from V and 5 bases from J, with 12 bases between. The CDR3 has 14 residues. In DNA, the CDR3 is TGTGCCAGCAGTGGGGGATTTGTGCATCAGCCCCAGCATTTT. Protein sequence: CASSGGFVHQPQHF.

J is TRBJ2-3 and V is TRBV7-2; 7 bases are shared with TRBD2. The V gene end was trimmed by 5 bases and the J gene end by 2 bases; junction bases not matched to a gene: 13. CDR3 length: 17 amino acids. Germline V gene sequence: CDR1 SGHTA, CDR2 FQGNSA. The CDR3 loop is CASSPRSGRGFTDTQYF. CDR3 bases: TGTGCCAGCAGCCCTCGGTCTGGGCGGGGGTTCACAGATACGCAGTATTTT.

The chain has TRBV4-3 and TRBJ2-7; 8 bases agree with TRBD1. V gave up 4 bases and J gave up 5 bases; unmatched junction bases: 4. Germline loops: CDR1 LGHNA, CDR2 YSLEER. The CDR3 is 13 amino acids. This chain's CDR3 is CASSPTGDHEQYF. In DNA, the CDR3 is TGCGCCAGCAGCCCGACAGGGGACCACGAGCAGTACTTC.

This clone has just a few counts. The J gene is TRBJ2-5, the V gene TRBV7-2, with TRBD2 as a possible D gene (5 bases). The CDR3 is 17 amino acids. Germline V gene data show CDR1 as SGHTA and CDR2 as FQGNSA. The V gene lost 0 bases and the J gene lost 3 bases, with 17 bases spanning the gap. The CDR3 reads CASSLAAVRGPEETQYF. In nucleotides, the CDR3 is TGTGCCAGCAGCTTAGCGGCGGTGCGCGGGCCAGAAGAGACCCAGTACTTC. The full variable domain, rest sourced from reference TRBV7-2 and TRBJ2-5, is GAGVSQSPSNKVTEKGKDVELRCDPISGHTALYWYRQSLGQGLEFLIYFQGNSAPDKSGLPSDRFSAERTGGSVSTLTIQRTQQEDSAVYLCASSLAAVRGPEETQYFGPGTRLLVL.